Given below is one T cell receptor beta chain in context. The sample originates from a study of blood T cell repertoires in COVID-19. Trimming removed 0 bases from V and 2 bases from J; junction bases left unmatched: 3. CDR1 is MGHRA and CDR2 is YSYEKL in the germline V gene. This CDR3 is built from 15 residues. Profiling relied on immunoSEQ multiplex PCR, and the TCRdb table lists in-frame clones only, not all of them. This sample yields 390,000 or so clones, of which more than 80% are seen a single time; roughly 0.99% belongs to the top ten. The chain links TRBV4-1 to TRBJ1-1, with 7 bases aligning to TRBD1. The sample was PBMCs or T cells enriched from blood (not recorded which). The sequence was obtained from a man between 18 and 35 years old who had recovered from COVID-19. CDR3 protein: CASSQEGQSNTEAFF. In DNA form, the CDR3 reads TGCGCCAGCAGCCAAGAGGGACAGAGCAACACTGAAGCTTTCTTT.